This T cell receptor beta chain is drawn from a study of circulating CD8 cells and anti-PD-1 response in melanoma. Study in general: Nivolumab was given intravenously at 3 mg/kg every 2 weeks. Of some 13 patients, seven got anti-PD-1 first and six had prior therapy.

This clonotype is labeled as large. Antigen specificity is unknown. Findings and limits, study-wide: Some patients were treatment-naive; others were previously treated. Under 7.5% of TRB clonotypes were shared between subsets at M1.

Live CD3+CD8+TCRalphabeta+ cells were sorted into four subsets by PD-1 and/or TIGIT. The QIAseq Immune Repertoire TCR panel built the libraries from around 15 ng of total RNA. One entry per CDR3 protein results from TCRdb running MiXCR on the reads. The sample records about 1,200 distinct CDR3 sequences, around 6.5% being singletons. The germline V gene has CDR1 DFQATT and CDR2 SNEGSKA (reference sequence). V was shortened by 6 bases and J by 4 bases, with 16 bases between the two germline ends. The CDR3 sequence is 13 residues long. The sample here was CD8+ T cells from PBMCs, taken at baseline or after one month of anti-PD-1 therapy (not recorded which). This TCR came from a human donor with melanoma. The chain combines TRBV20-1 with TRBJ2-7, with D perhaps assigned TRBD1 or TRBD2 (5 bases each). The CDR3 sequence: CSASSVGEYEQYF. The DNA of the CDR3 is TGCAGTGCGAGTTCTGTGGGGGAGTACGAGCAGTACTTC.